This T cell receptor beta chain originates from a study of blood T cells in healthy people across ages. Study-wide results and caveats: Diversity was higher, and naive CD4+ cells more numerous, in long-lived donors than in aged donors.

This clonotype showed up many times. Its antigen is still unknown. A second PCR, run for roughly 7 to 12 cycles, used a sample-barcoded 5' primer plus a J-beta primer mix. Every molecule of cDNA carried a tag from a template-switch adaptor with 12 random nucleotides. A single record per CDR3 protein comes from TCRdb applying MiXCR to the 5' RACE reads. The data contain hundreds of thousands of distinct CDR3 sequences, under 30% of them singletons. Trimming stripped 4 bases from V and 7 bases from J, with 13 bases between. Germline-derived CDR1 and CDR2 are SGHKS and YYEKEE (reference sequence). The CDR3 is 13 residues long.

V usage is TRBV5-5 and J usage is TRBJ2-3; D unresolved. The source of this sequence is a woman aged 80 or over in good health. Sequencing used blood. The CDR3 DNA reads TGTGCCAGCAGCACCGACCAGAGCCATACGCAGTATTTT. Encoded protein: CASSTDQSHTQYF.